What follows are 17 T cell receptor beta chains derived from one specimen sequenced in a study of control samples from healthy donors and cancer patients (dated by TCRdb to 2020 to 2021). The library was generated by the immunoSEQ multiplex PCR assay. Drawn from immuneACCESS, this table holds only the in-frame rearrangements with V and J called that TCRdb kept. Clones are partly lost; checked studies trace under half to an unresolved V gene and leave the rest unexplained. The sample table lists approximately 94,000 clones, roughly nine tenths of them with a count of one. Approximately 1% of the sample is in the top ten clones. Sequencing was done on a sample of blood. All receptors derive from a woman between 25 and 40 years old in good health.

This chain links TRBV19 with TRBJ2-5; 14 nucleotides match TRBD2. Germline loops: CDR1 LNHDA, CDR2 SQIVND (reference sequence). V lost 7 bases, J lost 5 bases, and 6 bases stayed unmatched. The CDR3 is 15 amino acids. As DNA, the CDR3 is TGTGCCAGTATAGGACTAGCGGGAGGAGATGAGACCCAGTACTTC. Translating it yields CASIGLAGGDETQYF. Based on the CDR3 plus reference TRBV19 and TRBJ2-5, the full variable domain is DGGITQSPKYLFRKEGQNVTLSCEQNLNHDAMYWYRQDPGQGLRLIYYSQIVNDFQKGDIAEGYSVSREKKESFPLTVTSAQKNPTAFYLCASIGLAGGDETQYFGPGTRLLVL.

The J gene is TRBJ1-2, the V gene TRBV5-1; no clear D. From germline, CDR1 is SGHRS and CDR2 YFSETQ. Trimming stripped 2 bases from V and 0 bases from J, with 11 bases between. There are 15 residues in the CDR3. The CDR3 spells CASSFEPVTNYGYTF. The CDR3 DNA follows: TGCGCCAGCAGCTTCGAGCCGGTGACTAACTATGGCTACACCTTC.

The chain joins TRBV7-2 to TRBJ2-3; D perhaps matches TRBD2 (6 bases). Germline CDR1 SGHTA, CDR2 FQGNSA. This CDR3 comprises 16 residues. V lost 5 bases, J lost 0 bases, and 15 bases lay in between. CDR3 sequence reads: CASSPGLAFSTDTQYF. As DNA, the CDR3 is TGTGCCAGCAGCCCGGGACTGGCTTTTAGCACAGATACGCAGTATTTT.

This clone was found once. The chain recombines TRBV6-4 with TRBJ1-1; D not resolved. CDR3 length equals 14 residues. Trimming cost V 3 bases and J 3 bases, with 11 bases left between them. Germline V gene sequence: CDR1 MRHNA, CDR2 SNTAGT. CDR3 DNA: TGTGCCAGCAGTGAAAGGCAGCCTTACACTGAAGCTTTCTTT. Translated, it gives CASSERQPYTEAFF.

The chain has TRBV3-1 (or the pseudogene TRBV3-2) and TRBJ1-3; D unresolved. The CDR3 is 14 amino acids. Trimming pared 3 bases from V and 2 bases from J, leaving 8 bases between. Germline CDR1 LGHDT, CDR2 YNNKEL (reference sequence). CDR3 in amino acids: CASSQKGAGNTIYF. The CDR3 DNA reads as TGTGCCAGCAGCCAGAAAGGAGCTGGAAACACCATATATTTT.

This clone was picked up a small number of times. The chain couples TRBV15 to TRBJ2-3, with D possibly matching TRBD2 (6 bases). Germline assignment: CDR1 LNHNV and CDR2 YYDKDF (reference sequence). Trimming stripped 5 bases from V and 1 base from J, with 16 bases between. CDR3 length: 16 amino acids. The DNA for the CDR3 is TGTGCCACCAGCGAGGGGTCTGGCGGGGGCACAGATACGCAGTATTTT. This translates into CATSEGSGGGTDTQYF.

V gene TRBV7-9 combines with J gene TRBJ2-1; weak D call: TRBD2 (5 bases). This CDR3 comprises 19 residues. The V end was cut by 4 bases, the J end by 0 bases, with 22 bases between. CDR1 SEHNR and CDR2 FQNEAQ come from the germline V gene (reference sequence). This chain's CDR3 is CASSSFLRRTSGSYNEQFF. CDR3 sequence (DNA): TGTGCCAGCAGCTCCTTCCTCCGCCGTACTAGTGGCTCCTACAATGAGCAGTTCTTC. Based on the CDR3 plus reference TRBV7-9 and TRBJ2-1, the full variable domain is DTGVSQNPRHKITKRGQNVTFRCDPISEHNRLYWYRQTLGQGPEFLTYFQNEAQLEKSRLLSDRFSAERPKGSFSTLEIQRTEQGDSAMYLCASSSFLRRTSGSYNEQFFGPGTRLTVL.

The rearrangement uses TRBV4-1 and TRBJ1-4, with D perhaps TRBD1 (5 bases). This CDR3 comprises 16 residues. Germline V gene data show CDR1 as MGHRA and CDR2 as YSYEKL. Trimming shortened V by 2 bases and J by 10 bases, and 20 bases separated the two germline ends. CDR3 region: CASSQMRVGGVGKLFF. The CDR3 bases are TGCGCCAGCAGCCAAATGAGGGTGGGGGGGGTTGGAAAACTGTTTTTT.

The chain employs TRBV19 and TRBJ1-5; D is undetermined. The CDR3 length is 15 residues. Germline CDR1 is LNHDA and CDR2 is SQIVND (reference sequence). V lost 0 bases and J 7 bases, leaving 13 bases between the germline ends. This CDR3 is CASSIDFTSWQPQHF. CDR3 DNA: TGTGCCAGTAGTATAGATTTTACAAGTTGGCAGCCCCAGCATTTT.

The chain couples TRBV14 to TRBJ1-1, with TRBD1 as a possible D gene (5 bases). Trimming shortened V by 2 bases and J by 0 bases, and 7 bases separated the two germline ends. Germline CDR1 and CDR2: SGHDN and FVKESK. CDR3 length equals 14 residues. The CDR3, as DNA: TGTGCCAGCAGCCAACCAGGGATGAACACTGAAGCTTTCTTT. Its translation is CASSQPGMNTEAFF.

The V gene is TRBV19, the J gene TRBJ1-2; 9 nucleotides line up with TRBD1. The ends lost 4 bases at V and 5 bases at J; junction bases unmatched: 8. CDR1 LNHDA and CDR2 SQIVND come from the germline V gene (reference sequence). The CDR3 runs to 15 residues. Written as DNA, the CDR3 is TGTGCCAGTAGTACCCCGACAGGGGGTGGTTATGGCTACACCTTC. Translated: CASSTPTGGGYGYTF.

V is TRBV7-6 and J is TRBJ2-2; a weak D match, TRBD1 (8 bases). Trimming took 4 bases from V and 0 from J, leaving 18 bases between them. Looked up from germline, CDR1 is SGHVS and CDR2 is FNYEAQ. The CDR3 contains 18 residues. Here the CDR3 DNA reads TGTGCCAGCAGCTCCCGACAGGGGACTACAACGAACACCGGGGAGCTGTTTTTT. It codes for CASSSRQGTTTNTGELFF. Drawing the rest from reference TRBV7-6 and TRBJ2-2, the complete variable domain is GAGVSQSPRYKVTKRGQDVALRCDPISGHVSLYWYRQALGQGPEFLTYFNYEAQQDKSGLPNDRFSAERPEGSISTLTIQRTEQRDSAMYRCASSSRQGTTTNTGELFFGEGSRLTVL.

The J gene is TRBJ1-1, the V gene TRBV28, with 10 bases matching TRBD1. Trimming cost V 2 bases and J 11 bases; bases outside gene matches: 5. There are 13 residues in the CDR3. Germline CDR1 MDHEN, CDR2 SYDVKM. CDR3 bases: TGTGCCAGCAGTTTAGACAGGGGGCCGGGGGCTTTCTTT. Translating gives CASSLDRGPGAFF.

The J gene is TRBJ1-1, the V gene TRBV30; maybe TRBD1 (5 bases). In germline, CDR1 is GTSNPN, CDR2 SVGIG (reference sequence). Trimming took 3 bases from V and 3 from J, leaving 11 bases between them. The CDR3 sequence is 13 residues long. The CDR3 region has the DNA TGTGCCTGGAGCGAAGGGACCCACACTGAAGCTTTCTTT. Translated, it gives CAWSEGTHTEAFF.

V gene TRBV28 combines with J gene TRBJ1-2; 7 bases fit TRBD1. The CDR3 sequence is 16 residues long. The germline gives CDR1 MDHEN, CDR2 SYDVKM. The V and J ends lost 4 bases and 8 bases, in that order; junction bases with no gene match: 16. CDR3 protein: CASSSPGPLTGLGYTF. Written as DNA, the CDR3 is TGTGCCAGCAGTTCCCCGGGGCCCTTGACAGGGCTAGGCTACACCTTC.

The gene calls are TRBV7-9 and TRBJ2-5; 9 positions agree with TRBD1. CDR3 length: 16 amino acids. V trimming: 1 base; J trimming: 3 bases; junction bases outside the gene matches: 6. The germline V gene has CDR1 SEHNR and CDR2 FQNEAQ (reference sequence). In DNA form, the CDR3 reads TGTGCCAGCAGCTTAGGGCCCACAGGGGGCGAAGAGACCCAGTACTTC. Translation: CASSLGPTGGEETQYF.

V gene TRBV2 combines with J gene TRBJ2-7; no reliable D call. CDR3 length: 14 amino acids. The V end lost 6 bases, the J end lost 2 bases, and 14 bases lay between the germline ends. Germline-derived CDR1 and CDR2 are SNHLY and FYNNEI. The CDR3 DNA follows: TGTGCCAGCAGGGTGACATTAACTACCTACGAGCAGTACTTC. Protein sequence: CASRVTLTTYEQYF.